This TCR beta chain was sequenced in a study of T-cell memory formation after mild COVID-19. The wider study: TCR clusters were largely donor specific.

About this clonotype: Its antigen is still unknown.

The CDR3 is made up of 12 amino acids. With 2 bases removed from V and 6 bases from J, the gap between germline ends came to 8 bases. CDR1 KGHSH and CDR2 LQKENI come from the germline V gene. Whole-study findings and limits: Clones that got smaller from day 15 to 85 had even CD4/CD8, while clones growing later tipped toward CD4+.

TCRdb reprocessed the 5' RACE reads with MiXCR, giving one entry per CDR3 protein. The sample includes about 430,000 distinct CDR3 sequences, roughly a quarter seen only once; the top ten take around 8.1%. The sample was PBMCs or a T cell subset sorted from them (not recorded which). The chain combines TRBV18 with TRBJ2-7; the D is unclear. This receptor was identified in an adult woman who had mild COVID-19 (a few samples of this study predate the infection). Cell type and time point are not known. CDR3 in DNA: TGTGCCAGCTCACCAACCAGGTCCGAGCAGTACTTC. This gives the protein CASSPTRSEQYF.